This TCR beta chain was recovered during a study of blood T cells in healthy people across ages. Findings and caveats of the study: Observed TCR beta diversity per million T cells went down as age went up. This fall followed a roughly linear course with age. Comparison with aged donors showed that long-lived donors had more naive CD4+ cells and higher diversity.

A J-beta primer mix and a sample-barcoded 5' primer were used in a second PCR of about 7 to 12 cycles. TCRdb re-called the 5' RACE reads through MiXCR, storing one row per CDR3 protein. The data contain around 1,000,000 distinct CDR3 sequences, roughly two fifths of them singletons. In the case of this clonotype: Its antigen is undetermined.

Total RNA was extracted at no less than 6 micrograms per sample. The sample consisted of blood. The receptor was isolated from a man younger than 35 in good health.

The DNA of the CDR3 is TGTGCCAGCAGCCTAGGGCGAGCGGGGCGATACAATGAGCAGTTCTTC. Protein sequence: CASSLGRAGRYNEQFF. This chain links TRBV7-2 with TRBJ2-1, with TRBD2 matching over 7 bases. The CDR3 length is 16 residues. Unmatched junction bases numbered 11, after V lost 5 bases and J lost 4 bases. Germline assignment: CDR1 SGHTA and CDR2 FQGNSA.